The rows below give T cell receptor beta chains drawn from one sample of a study of vaccination and CD4 T cells after COVID-19. The antigens these receptors bind are not known. TCRdb analysed the PCR reads with MiXCR anew, one entry per CDR3 protein. The sample holds around 25,000 distinct CDR3 sequences; roughly 31% are singletons and the top ten take less than 9%. The sample consisted of CD4+ T cells from blood, cultured in vitro, taken about 7 months after SARS-CoV-2 vaccination. These receptors were obtained from a human donor who had recovered from COVID-19. Each CDR3 is given with its conserved first and last residue. The D gene is left open where the match is weak. Size is omitted from some rows. Given values are once, few, many or a class for expanded clones.

D gene: TRBD2
J gene: TRBJ2-1
clone size: -
V gene: TRBV28
CDR3 DNA: TGTGCCAGCAGCCGCAACGGACTAGCGGGAGGGTACAATGAGCAGTTCTTC
CDR3 protein: CASSRNGLAGGYNEQFF

D gene: TRBD2
J gene: TRBJ2-7
clone size: -
V gene: TRBV20-1
CDR3 DNA: TGCAGTACCCCTACTAGCGGGCGGGAGCAGTACTTC
CDR3 protein: CSTPTSGREQYF

D gene: -
J gene: TRBJ2-7
clone size: few
V gene: TRBV6-2/TRBV6-3
CDR3 DNA: TGTGCCAGACAATTTCCGAGCACCTACGAGCAGTACTTC
CDR3 protein: CARQFPSTYEQYF

D gene: -
J gene: TRBJ2-7
clone size: -
V gene: TRBV19
CDR3 DNA: TGTGCCAGTCCCGAGGGGAGGGACACGTCGTCCTACGAGCAGTACTTC
CDR3 protein: CASPEGRDTSSYEQYF

D gene: -
J gene: TRBJ1-2
clone size: few
V gene: TRBV6-1
CDR3 DNA: TGTGCCAGCAGTCCGATGGGGCTGTATGGCTACACCTTC
CDR3 protein: CASSPMGLYGYTF

D gene: -
J gene: TRBJ1-5
clone size: few
V gene: TRBV6-1
CDR3 DNA: TGTGCCAGCAGTACTCTAGGGGACAATCAGCCCCAGCATTTT
CDR3 protein: CASSTLGDNQPQHF

D gene: -
J gene: TRBJ1-2
clone size: -
V gene: TRBV18
CDR3 DNA: TGTGCCAGCTCCCCCGATGGCCAGGGAGGAGGCTACACCTTC
CDR3 protein: CASSPDGQGGGYTF

D gene: TRBD1
J gene: TRBJ2-5
clone size: -
V gene: TRBV7-2
CDR3 DNA: TGTGCCAGCAGCTTAGAACAGGGGGCGAAGACCCAGTACTTC
CDR3 protein: CASSLEQGAKTQYF

D gene: -
J gene: TRBJ2-3
clone size: -
V gene: TRBV2
CDR3 DNA: TGTGCCAGCACGAGGGGCCGTACAGATACGCAGTATTTT
CDR3 protein: CASTRGRTDTQYF

D gene: -
J gene: TRBJ1-2
clone size: few
V gene: TRBV7-2
CDR3 DNA: TGTGCCAGCAGCGTAACACAGGACTTGGGTAGCTATGGCTACACCTTC
CDR3 protein: CASSVTQDLGSYGYTF

D gene: TRBD2
J gene: TRBJ2-1
clone size: few
V gene: TRBV20-1
CDR3 DNA: TGCAGCGGACTAGCGGGCACCAATGAGCAGTTCTTC
CDR3 protein: CSGLAGTNEQFF

D gene: -
J gene: TRBJ2-7
clone size: -
V gene: TRBV7-2
CDR3 DNA: TGTGCCAGCAGCTTATTTACGGAGACCTACGAGCAGTACTTC
CDR3 protein: CASSLFTETYEQYF

D gene: -
J gene: TRBJ1-3
clone size: few
V gene: TRBV7-9
CDR3 DNA: TGTGCCAGCAGCCAGTCGGCTGGAAACACCATATATTTT
CDR3 protein: CASSQSAGNTIYF

D gene: -
J gene: TRBJ2-5
clone size: -
V gene: TRBV5-1
CDR3 DNA: TGCGCCAGCGGCGGGGGCTTCCAAGAGACCCAGTACTTC
CDR3 protein: CASGGGFQETQYF

D gene: -
J gene: TRBJ1-2
clone size: few
V gene: TRBV6-2/TRBV6-3
CDR3 DNA: TGTGCCAGCAGCCGCGGGGGGCTGCTGGTAGGCTACACCTTC
CDR3 protein: CASSRGGLLVGYTF

D gene: -
J gene: TRBJ1-6
clone size: few
V gene: TRBV19
CDR3 DNA: TGTGCCAGTAGTCCCCGGGATGTAAGTTCACCCCTCCACTTT
CDR3 protein: CASSPRDVSSPLHF

D gene: -
J gene: TRBJ2-7
clone size: -
V gene: TRBV20-1
CDR3 DNA: TGCAGTGCTAGAGCAACGACAGGCTTCTACGAGCAGTACTTC
CDR3 protein: CSARATTGFYEQYF

D gene: TRBD1
J gene: TRBJ2-4
clone size: -
V gene: TRBV7-8
CDR3 DNA: TGTGCCAGCAGCTTAGGCAGGGGGCGCGGTATCACACGAGCCAAAAACATTCAGTACTTC
CDR3 protein: CASSLGRGRGITRAKNIQYF

D gene: TRBD1
J gene: TRBJ2-7
clone size: few
V gene: TRBV20-1
CDR3 DNA: TGCAGTGCTCTAGGACAGGGTCTCTACGAGCAGTACTTC
CDR3 protein: CSALGQGLYEQYF

D gene: -
J gene: TRBJ1-5
clone size: few
V gene: TRBV6-1
CDR3 DNA: TGTGCCAGCAGTGAGTATCAGCCCCAGCATTTT
CDR3 protein: CASSEYQPQHF

D gene: TRBD2
J gene: TRBJ2-5
clone size: -
V gene: TRBV18
CDR3 DNA: TGTGCCAGCTCACCACTTCGCGGGGGGGAGACCCAGTACTTC
CDR3 protein: CASSPLRGGETQYF

D gene: TRBD2
J gene: TRBJ2-7
clone size: -
V gene: TRBV7-2
CDR3 DNA: TGTGCCAGCAGCTTAGTTGGACTAGCGGGATCCTACGAGCAGTACTTC
CDR3 protein: CASSLVGLAGSYEQYF

D gene: -
J gene: TRBJ1-2
clone size: -
V gene: TRBV19
CDR3 DNA: TGTGCCAGTGAGACACAGGGAGTATATGGCTACACCTTC
CDR3 protein: CASETQGVYGYTF

D gene: TRBD2
J gene: TRBJ2-3
clone size: -
V gene: TRBV7-3
CDR3 DNA: TGTGCCAGCAGTCAAAGCGGGAGTACAGATACGCAGTATTTT
CDR3 protein: CASSQSGSTDTQYF

D gene: TRBD2
J gene: TRBJ2-1
clone size: -
V gene: TRBV6-1
CDR3 DNA: TGTGCCAGCAGTCGCGCCTCGGGACTAGCTGAGGGTGAGCAGTTCTTC
CDR3 protein: CASSRASGLAEGEQFF

D gene: -
J gene: TRBJ2-5
clone size: -
V gene: TRBV5-6
CDR3 DNA: TGTGCCAGCAGCTCTAGGGACTCCCAAGAGACCCAGTACTTC
CDR3 protein: CASSSRDSQETQYF

D gene: TRBD2
J gene: TRBJ2-1
clone size: -
V gene: TRBV20-1
CDR3 DNA: TGCAGTGCTAGTCCGACCCTCCGCCTAGCGGGAGGGTATGTCGAGCAGTTCTTC
CDR3 protein: CSASPTLRLAGGYVEQFF

D gene: -
J gene: TRBJ2-2
clone size: -
V gene: TRBV7-2
CDR3 DNA: TGTGCCAGCAGCTTAGGGCGCGGTAACACCGGGGAGCTGTTTTTT
CDR3 protein: CASSLGRGNTGELFF

D gene: -
J gene: TRBJ2-1
clone size: -
V gene: TRBV12-3/TRBV12-4
CDR3 DNA: TGTGCCAGCAGTTCTACAGGGAATGAGCAGTTCTTC
CDR3 protein: CASSSTGNEQFF

D gene: -
J gene: TRBJ1-1
clone size: few
V gene: TRBV27
CDR3 DNA: TGTGCCAGCAGTGCGCTGTCGAGGAACACTGAAGCTTTCTTT
CDR3 protein: CASSALSRNTEAFF

D gene: TRBD1
J gene: TRBJ2-4
clone size: -
V gene: TRBV28
CDR3 DNA: TGTGCCAGCAGTGGGACAGGGTCGGCTTCGGGGTACTTC
CDR3 protein: CASSGTGSASGYF

D gene: -
J gene: TRBJ2-1
clone size: once
V gene: TRBV11-2
CDR3 DNA: TGTGCCAGCAGCGACAGCTACAATGAGCAGTTCTTC
CDR3 protein: CASSDSYNEQFF

D gene: TRBD1
J gene: TRBJ2-2
clone size: -
V gene: TRBV24-1
CDR3 DNA: TGTGCCACCAGTGGATTAGGACAGGGGGCCGCCGGGGAGCTGTTTTTT
CDR3 protein: CATSGLGQGAAGELFF

D gene: -
J gene: TRBJ2-7
clone size: -
V gene: TRBV20-1
CDR3 DNA: TGCAGTGCTAGAGTGGGCAAGAGCTCCTACGAGCAGTACTTC
CDR3 protein: CSARVGKSSYEQYF

D gene: -
J gene: TRBJ2-7
clone size: -
V gene: TRBV28
CDR3 DNA: TGTGCCAGCAGCGCGGAACAGGGCGGTTACGAGCAGTACTTC
CDR3 protein: CASSAEQGGYEQYF

D gene: -
J gene: TRBJ2-1
clone size: once
V gene: TRBV2
CDR3 DNA: TGTGCCAGCAGTGAATTCGGGAGTTACAATGAGCAGTTCTTC
CDR3 protein: CASSEFGSYNEQFF

D gene: -
J gene: TRBJ2-7
clone size: -
V gene: TRBV28
CDR3 DNA: TGTGCCAGCAGTTTCGCCCGGGCGGGTGGGCAGGAGCAGTACTTC
CDR3 protein: CASSFARAGGQEQYF

D gene: TRBD2
J gene: TRBJ2-1
clone size: few
V gene: TRBV7-9
CDR3 DNA: TGTGCCAGCAGCTTGATGGGACTAGGATCCTACAATGAGCAGTTCTTC
CDR3 protein: CASSLMGLGSYNEQFF

D gene: -
J gene: TRBJ1-1
clone size: -
V gene: TRBV27
CDR3 DNA: TGTGCCAGCAGGCTACGGCCGAGTACTGAAGCTTTCTTT
CDR3 protein: CASRLRPSTEAFF

D gene: TRBD1
J gene: TRBJ2-1
clone size: few
V gene: TRBV7-8
CDR3 DNA: TGTGCCAGCAGCCGGGACAGGGGAACCTACAATGAGCAGTTCTTC
CDR3 protein: CASSRDRGTYNEQFF

D gene: TRBD2
J gene: TRBJ2-5
clone size: -
V gene: TRBV7-9
CDR3 DNA: TGTGCCAGCAGCCGAGCGGGAGGGCCCGGTGAGACCCAGTACTTC
CDR3 protein: CASSRAGGPGETQYF

D gene: TRBD1
J gene: TRBJ1-5
clone size: -
V gene: TRBV29-1
CDR3 DNA: TGCAGCGCTCCCGGGGACAGGGGCCTTAGCAATCAGCCCCAGCATTTT
CDR3 protein: CSAPGDRGLSNQPQHF

D gene: -
J gene: TRBJ1-1
clone size: -
V gene: TRBV20-1
CDR3 DNA: TGCAGTGCTAGAGATGCAGAGAGGGGTGGCACTGAAGCTTTCTTT
CDR3 protein: CSARDAERGGTEAFF

D gene: TRBD2
J gene: TRBJ2-3
clone size: -
V gene: TRBV20-1
CDR3 DNA: TGCAGTGCTAGAGATTCGGGGGGGGTCGCAGATACGCAGTATTTT
CDR3 protein: CSARDSGGVADTQYF

D gene: -
J gene: TRBJ1-5
clone size: few
V gene: TRBV28
CDR3 DNA: TGTGCCAGCAGTTTATCGGGAAGCCAGCCCCAGCATTTT
CDR3 protein: CASSLSGSQPQHF